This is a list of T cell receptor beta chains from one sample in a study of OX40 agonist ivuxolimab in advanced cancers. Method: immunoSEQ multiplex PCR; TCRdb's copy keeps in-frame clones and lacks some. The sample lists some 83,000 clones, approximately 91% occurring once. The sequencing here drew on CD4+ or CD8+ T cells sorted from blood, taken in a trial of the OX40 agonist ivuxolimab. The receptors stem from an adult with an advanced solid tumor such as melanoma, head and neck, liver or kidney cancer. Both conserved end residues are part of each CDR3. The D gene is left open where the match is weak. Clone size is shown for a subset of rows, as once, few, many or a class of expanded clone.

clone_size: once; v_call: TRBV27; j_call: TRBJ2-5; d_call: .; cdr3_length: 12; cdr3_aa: CASSLFRETQYF; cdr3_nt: TGTGCCAGCAGTTTATTTAGAGAGACCCAGTACTTC
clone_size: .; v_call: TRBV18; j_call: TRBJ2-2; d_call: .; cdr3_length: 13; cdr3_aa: CASSTMNTGELFF; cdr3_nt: TGTGCCAGCTCAACTATGAACACCGGGGAGCTGTTTTTT
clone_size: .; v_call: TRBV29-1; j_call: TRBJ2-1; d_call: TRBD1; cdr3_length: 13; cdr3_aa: CSVVRTGGNEQFF; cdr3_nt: TGCAGCGTTGTTAGGACAGGGGGCAATGAGCAGTTCTTC
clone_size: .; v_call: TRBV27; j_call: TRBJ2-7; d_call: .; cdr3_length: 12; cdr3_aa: CASSFRPHEQYF; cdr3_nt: TGTGCCAGCAGTTTCCGCCCCCACGAGCAGTACTTC
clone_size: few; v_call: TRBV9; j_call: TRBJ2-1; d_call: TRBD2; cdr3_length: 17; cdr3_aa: CASSRLAGQSSYNEQFF; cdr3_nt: TGTGCCAGCAGTAGACTAGCGGGCCAGAGCTCCTACAATGAGCAGTTCTTC
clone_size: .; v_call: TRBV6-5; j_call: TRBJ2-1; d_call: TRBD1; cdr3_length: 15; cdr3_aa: CASSRTQGQYNEQFF; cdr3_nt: TGTGCCAGCAGCCGAACTCAGGGACAGTACAATGAGCAGTTCTTC
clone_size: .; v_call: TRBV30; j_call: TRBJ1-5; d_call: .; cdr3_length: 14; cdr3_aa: CAWSATGPNQPQHF; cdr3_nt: TGTGCCTGGAGTGCAACAGGGCCAAATCAGCCCCAGCATTTT
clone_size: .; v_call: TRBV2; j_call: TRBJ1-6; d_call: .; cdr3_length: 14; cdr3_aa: CASLETSYNSPLHF; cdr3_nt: TGTGCCAGCTTAGAGACCTCCTATAATTCACCCCTCCACTTT
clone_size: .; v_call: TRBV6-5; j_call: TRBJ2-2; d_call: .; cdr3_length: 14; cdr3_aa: CASSLGPLTGELFF; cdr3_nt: TGTGCCAGCAGTTTGGGACCTCTGACCGGGGAGCTGTTTTTT
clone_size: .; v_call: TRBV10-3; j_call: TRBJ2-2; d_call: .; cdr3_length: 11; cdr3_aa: CAISHTGELFF; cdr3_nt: TGTGCCATCAGTCACACCGGGGAGCTGTTTTTT
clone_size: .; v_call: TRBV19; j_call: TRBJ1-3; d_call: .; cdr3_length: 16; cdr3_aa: CASSLTGTGSGNTIYF; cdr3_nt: TGTGCCAGTAGTCTTACCGGGACCGGCTCTGGAAACACCATATATTTT
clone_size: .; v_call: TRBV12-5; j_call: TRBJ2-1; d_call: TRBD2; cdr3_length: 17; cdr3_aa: CASGSSGRGFGDNEQFF; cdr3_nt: TGTGCTAGTGGTTCTAGCGGGAGGGGGTTCGGTGACAATGAGCAGTTCTTC
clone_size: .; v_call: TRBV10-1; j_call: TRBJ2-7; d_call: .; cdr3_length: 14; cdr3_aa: CASKLAHDSYEQYF; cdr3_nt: TGCGCCAGCAAGCTAGCGCACGACTCCTACGAGCAGTACTTC
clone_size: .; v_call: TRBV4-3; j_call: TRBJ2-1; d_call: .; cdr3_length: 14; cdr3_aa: CASSQERNYNEQFF; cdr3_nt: TGCGCCAGCAGCCAAGAGCGGAACTACAATGAGCAGTTCTTC
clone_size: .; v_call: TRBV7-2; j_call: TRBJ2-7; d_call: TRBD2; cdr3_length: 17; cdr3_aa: CASGLLAGGAYGYEQYF; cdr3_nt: TGTGCCAGCGGCCTTCTAGCGGGAGGGGCCTACGGCTACGAGCAGTACTTC
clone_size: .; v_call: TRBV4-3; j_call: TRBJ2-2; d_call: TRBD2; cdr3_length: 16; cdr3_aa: CASSRGLARDTGELFF; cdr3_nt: TGCGCCAGCAGCCGAGGACTAGCGCGGGACACCGGGGAGCTGTTTTTT
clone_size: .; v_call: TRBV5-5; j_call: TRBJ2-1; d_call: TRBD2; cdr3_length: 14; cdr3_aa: CASRGLAEYNEQFF; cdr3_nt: TGTGCCAGCAGGGGACTAGCGGAATACAATGAGCAGTTCTTC
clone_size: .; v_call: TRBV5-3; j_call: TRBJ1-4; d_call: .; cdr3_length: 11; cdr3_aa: CARTSGEKLFF; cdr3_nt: TGTGCCAGAACGTCAGGAGAAAAACTGTTTTTT
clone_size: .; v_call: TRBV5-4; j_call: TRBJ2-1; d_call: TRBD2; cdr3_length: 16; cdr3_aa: CASSDITSGSYNEQFF; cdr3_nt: TGTGCCAGCAGCGATATTACTAGCGGCTCCTACAATGAGCAGTTCTTC
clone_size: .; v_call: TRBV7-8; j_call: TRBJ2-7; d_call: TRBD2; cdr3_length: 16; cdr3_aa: CASSLDPLAGRTEQYF; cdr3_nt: TGTGCCAGCAGCTTAGATCCTCTAGCGGGCCGCACAGAGCAGTACTTC
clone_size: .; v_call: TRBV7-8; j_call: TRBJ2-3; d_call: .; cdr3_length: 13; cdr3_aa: CASTLYRGDTQYF; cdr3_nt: TGTGCCAGCACCCTTTATCGGGGAGATACGCAGTATTTT
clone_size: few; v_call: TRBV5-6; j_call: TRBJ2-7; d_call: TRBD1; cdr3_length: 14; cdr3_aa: CASSFRDSYYEQYF; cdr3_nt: TGTGCCAGCAGCTTCCGGGACAGCTACTACGAGCAGTACTTC
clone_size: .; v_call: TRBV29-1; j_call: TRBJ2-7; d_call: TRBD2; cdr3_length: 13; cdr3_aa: CSVGTSGRREQYF; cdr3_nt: TGCAGCGTTGGGACTAGCGGGAGACGCGAGCAGTACTTC
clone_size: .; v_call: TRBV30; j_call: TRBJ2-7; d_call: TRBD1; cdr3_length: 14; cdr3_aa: CAWSVGQGVHEQYF; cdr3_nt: TGTGCCTGGAGTGTTGGACAGGGAGTTCACGAGCAGTACTTC
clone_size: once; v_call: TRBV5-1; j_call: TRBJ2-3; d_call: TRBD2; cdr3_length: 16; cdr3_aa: CASSLLASGDTDTQYF; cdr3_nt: TGCGCCAGCAGCTTGCTGGCTAGCGGCGACACAGATACGCAGTATTTT
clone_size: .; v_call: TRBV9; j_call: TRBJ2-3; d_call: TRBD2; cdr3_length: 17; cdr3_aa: CASSATGGLAGTDTQYF; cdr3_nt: TGTGCCAGCAGCGCCACAGGGGGACTAGCGGGCACAGATACGCAGTATTTT
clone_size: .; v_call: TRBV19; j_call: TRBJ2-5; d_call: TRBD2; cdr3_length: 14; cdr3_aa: CASSIVGTSGAQYF; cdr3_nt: TGTGCCAGTAGTATAGTTGGGACTAGCGGGGCCCAGTACTTC
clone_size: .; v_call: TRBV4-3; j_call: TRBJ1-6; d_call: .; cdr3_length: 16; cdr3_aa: CASSQENRGGNSPLHF; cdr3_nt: TGCGCCAGCAGCCAAGAAAACAGAGGGGGGAATTCACCCCTCCACTTT
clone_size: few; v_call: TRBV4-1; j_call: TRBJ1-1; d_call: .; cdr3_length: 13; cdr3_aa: CASRGQGNTEAFF; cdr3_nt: TGCGCCAGCAGGGGGCAGGGGAACACTGAAGCTTTCTTT
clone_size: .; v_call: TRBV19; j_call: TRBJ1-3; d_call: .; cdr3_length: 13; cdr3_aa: CASSPGLGNTIYF; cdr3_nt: TGTGCCAGTAGCCCGGGCCTTGGAAACACCATATATTTT
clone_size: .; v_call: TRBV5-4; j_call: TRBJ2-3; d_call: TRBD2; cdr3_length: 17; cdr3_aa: CASSWGGTSGWTDTQYF; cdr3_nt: TGTGCCAGCAGCTGGGGGGGGACTAGCGGGTGGACAGATACGCAGTATTTT
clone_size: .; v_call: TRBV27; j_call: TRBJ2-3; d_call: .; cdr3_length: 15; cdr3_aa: CASSLMGGGKYTQYF; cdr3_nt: TGTGCCAGCAGTTTAATGGGCGGGGGCAAATATACGCAGTATTTT
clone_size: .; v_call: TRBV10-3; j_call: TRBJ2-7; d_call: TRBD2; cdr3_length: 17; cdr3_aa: CAISESGRAGHSYEQYF; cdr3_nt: TGTGCCATCAGTGAGTCGGGGAGGGCCGGACACTCCTACGAGCAGTACTTC
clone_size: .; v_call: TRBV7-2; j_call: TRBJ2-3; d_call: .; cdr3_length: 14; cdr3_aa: CASSLVPATDTQYF; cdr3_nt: TGTGCCAGCAGCTTAGTTCCAGCCACAGATACGCAGTATTTT
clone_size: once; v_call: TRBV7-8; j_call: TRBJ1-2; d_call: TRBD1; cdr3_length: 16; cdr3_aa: CASSLGVGTGAYGYTF; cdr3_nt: TGTGCCAGCAGCTTAGGAGTAGGGACAGGGGCCTATGGCTACACCTTC
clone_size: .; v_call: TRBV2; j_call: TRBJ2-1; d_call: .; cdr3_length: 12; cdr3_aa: CASIADSHEQFF; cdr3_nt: TGTGCCAGCATCGCCGACTCCCATGAGCAGTTCTTC
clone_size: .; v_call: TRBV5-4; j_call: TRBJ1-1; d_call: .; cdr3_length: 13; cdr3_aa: CASSGGLNTEAFF; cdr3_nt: TGTGCCAGCAGCGGCGGATTGAACACTGAAGCTTTCTTT
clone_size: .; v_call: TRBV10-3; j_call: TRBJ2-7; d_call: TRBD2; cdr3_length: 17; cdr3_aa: CAISETSATSGSYEQYF; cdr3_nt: TGTGCCATCAGTGAGACGTCGGCAACTAGCGGCTCCTACGAGCAGTACTTC
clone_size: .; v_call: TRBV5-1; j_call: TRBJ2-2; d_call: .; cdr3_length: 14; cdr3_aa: CASSLAQATGELFF; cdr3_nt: TGCGCCAGCAGCTTGGCCCAGGCCACCGGGGAGCTGTTTTTT
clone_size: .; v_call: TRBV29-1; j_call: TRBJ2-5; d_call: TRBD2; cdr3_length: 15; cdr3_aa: CSARGASGSLETQYF; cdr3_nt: TGCAGCGCCCGGGGCGCTAGCGGGAGCCTAGAGACCCAGTACTTC
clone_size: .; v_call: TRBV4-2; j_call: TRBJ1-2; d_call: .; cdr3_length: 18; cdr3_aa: CASSQERASGAVGYGYTF; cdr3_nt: TGTGCCAGCAGCCAAGAGAGAGCCTCCGGGGCGGTCGGCTATGGCTACACCTTC
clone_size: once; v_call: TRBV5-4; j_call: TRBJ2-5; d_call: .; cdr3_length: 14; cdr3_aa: CASSFFWKKETQYF; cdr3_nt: TGTGCCAGCAGCTTCTTTTGGAAGAAAGAGACCCAGTACTTC
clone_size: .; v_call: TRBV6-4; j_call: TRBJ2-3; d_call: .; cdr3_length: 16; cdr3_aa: CASRAADHPSPDTQYF; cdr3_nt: TGTGCCAGCAGAGCGGCGGACCACCCCTCTCCAGATACGCAGTATTTT
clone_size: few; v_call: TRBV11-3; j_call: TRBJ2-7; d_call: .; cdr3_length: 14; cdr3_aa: CASSLDSNSYEQYF; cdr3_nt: TGTGCCAGCAGCTTAGACAGCAACTCCTACGAGCAGTACTTC
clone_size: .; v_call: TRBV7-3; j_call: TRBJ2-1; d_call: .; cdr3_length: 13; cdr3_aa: CASSLRGQNEQFF; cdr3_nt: TGTGCCAGCAGCTTACGGGGGCAGAATGAGCAGTTCTTC
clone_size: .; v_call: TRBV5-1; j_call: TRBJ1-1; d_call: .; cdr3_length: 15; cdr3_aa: CASSLTTAMNTEAFF; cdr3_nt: TGCGCCAGCAGCTTAACAACAGCAATGAACACTGAAGCTTTCTTT
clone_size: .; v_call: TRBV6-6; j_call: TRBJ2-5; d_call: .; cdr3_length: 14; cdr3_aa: CASSYSGYQETQYF; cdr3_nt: TGTGCCAGCAGTTACTCAGGCTACCAAGAGACCCAGTACTTC
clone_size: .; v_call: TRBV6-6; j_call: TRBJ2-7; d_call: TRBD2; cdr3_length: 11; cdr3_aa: CASSGTSEQYF; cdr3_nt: TGTGCCAGCAGTGGGACTAGCGAGCAGTACTTC
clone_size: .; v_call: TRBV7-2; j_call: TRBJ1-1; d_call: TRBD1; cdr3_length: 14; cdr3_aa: CASSFGTGHTEAFF; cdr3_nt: TGTGCCAGCAGCTTCGGGACAGGGCACACTGAAGCTTTCTTT
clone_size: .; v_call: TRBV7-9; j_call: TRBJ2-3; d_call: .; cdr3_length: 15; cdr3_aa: CASSLRGVGTDTQYF; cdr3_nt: TGTGCCAGCAGCCTAAGGGGAGTTGGGACAGATACGCAGTATTTT
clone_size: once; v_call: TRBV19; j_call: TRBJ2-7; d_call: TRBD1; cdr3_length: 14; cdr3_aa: CASSQPGQTYEQYF; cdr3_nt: TGTGCCAGTAGTCAGCCGGGACAGACCTACGAGCAGTACTTC